These T cell receptor beta chains were read from a single sample in a study of identical twins. Using its own MiXCR run on the 5' RACE reads, TCRdb lists one record per CDR3 protein. The sample includes roughly 1.6 million distinct CDR3 sequences, 32% of them seen just once. What was sequenced was cord blood. These receptors all stem from a newborn girl in good health. The CDR3 runs from the conserved cysteine through the conserved F or W.

cdr3_aa cdr3_length v_call
CSARDLLAGAGMWGNLTDTQYF 22 TRBV20-1
CSAGLAGQETQYF 13 TRBV20-1
CSVVDKGNQPQHF 13 TRBV29-1
CASSQVPPAGRSYNEQFF 18 TRBV4-1
CASAYRALTYEQYF 14 TRBV12-3/TRBV12-4
CASSVVSAGDTQYF 14 TRBV9
CSARLAGGGSSYNEQFF 17 TRBV20-1
CSASPGIGQPQHF 13 TRBV20-1
CASSESGGIEQFF 13 TRBV25-1
CASTTDFNTEAFF 13 TRBV4-2
CSVDSRKDTEAFF 13 TRBV29-1
CASSSPDRGTREQYF 15 TRBV11-1
CASSQPGTRETDTQYF 16 TRBV3-1